Shown below are 20 T cell receptor beta chains from a single sample sequenced in a study of tumor and adjacent non-tumor tissue in lung cancer. A modified ARM-PCR protocol with three rounds of nested PCR amplified TCRbeta. TCRdb recomputed calls from the multiplex PCR reads with MiXCR, one row per CDR3 protein. Found here are 90,000 to 100,000 distinct CDR3 sequences, 75% to 85% of them singletons; the top ten hold roughly 33%. RNA was extracted from bulk tissue without any cell sorting. This non-tumor lung sample came from over 3 cm beyond the tumor edge. Sequenced sample: distant non-tumor lung tissue. The source is a man aged 55 to 70 with small cell lung cancer.

Points on this clonotype: Germline is not matched at one junction end, which may reflect a read error. The chain has TRBV5-1 and TRBJ2-5; D is perhaps TRBD1 (5 bases). Germline CDR1 and CDR2: SGHRS and YFSETQ. The CDR3 length is 14 residues. Here the CDR3 reads CTSSPTAGYETQYF. DNA for the CDR3: TGCACCAGCAGCCCGACTGCAGGGTACGAGACCCAGTACTTC.

This clonotype appeared once. CDR3 protein: CANSPDRARPEQYF. CDR3 nucleotide sequence: TGTGCCAACAGTCCGGACAGGGCAAGACCCGAGCAGTACTTC. The rearrangement joins TRBV7-9 to TRBJ2-7; the match to TRBD1 covers 8 bases. V lost 10 bases and J lost 6; bases outside the gene matches: 14. CDR1 is SEHNR, CDR2 FQNEAQ, per germline (reference sequence). This CDR3 comprises 14 residues.

Note on this clonotype: The conserved closing phenylalanine or tryptophan is absent in this CDR3, likely reflecting a read error. The J gene is TRBJ1-2, the V gene TRBV10-1; 9 bases map to TRBD1. V was pared by 6 bases and J by 7 bases, with 6 bases of the junction left unmatched. The CDR3 contains 13 residues. Germline CDR1 and CDR2: WNHNN and SYGVQD (reference sequence). CDR3 in amino acids: CASRDRGRSGYTL. In nucleotides, the CDR3 is TGCGCCAGCAGGGACAGGGGCAGGAGTGGCTACACCTTA.

This clonotype was seen many times. The chain combines TRBV6-1 with TRBJ2-1, with D possibly TRBD2 on 6 matching bases. CDR1 is MNHNS and CDR2 is SASEGT in the germline V gene. V was pared by 6 bases and J by 1 base, with 13 bases between. The CDR3 loop spans 15 amino acids. Written as DNA, the CDR3 is TGTGCCAGCAGATTCCGACTAGTATCCTACAATGAGCAGTTCTTC. Protein product: CASRFRLVSYNEQFF.

This clonotype has a single count. A read error may account for a junction end that differs from germline. The chain recombines TRBV5-5 with TRBJ2-1; D is perhaps TRBD2 (5 bases). The CDR3 is 13 residues long. Germline V gene data show CDR1 as SGHKS and CDR2 as YYEKEE (reference sequence). The CDR3 DNA follows: TGTGCCAGCAGATTGGACTTAAAAAATGAGCAATTCTTC. Protein sequence: CASRLDLKNEQFF.

To note about this clonotype: Mismatch with germline at one junction end may stem from a read error. The chain recombines TRBV6-2 or TRBV6-3 with TRBJ2-2; D perhaps matches TRBD2 (6 bases). Germline CDR1 MNHEY, CDR2 SVGEGT. The CDR3 consists of 15 residues. The CDR3 protein is CASAPRDSSTRELFF. In nucleotides, the CDR3 is TGTGCCAGTGCCCCCCGGGACTCGAGCACCCGGGAGCTGTTTTTT.

A remark on this clonotype: It may be a read error: a sequence one base away is much more abundant. This chain joins TRBV7-8 and TRBJ2-7; D gene unclear. The germline V gene encodes CDR1 SGHVS and CDR2 FQNEAQ. The CDR3 is 14 amino acids. The DNA of the CDR3 is TGTGCCAGGAGCTTGCAGGCCGAGACTGGCGAGCAGTACGTC. Protein sequence: CARSLQAETGEQYV.

As for this clonotype: One end of the junction is discordant with germline, which a read error may explain. The chain combines TRBV11-2 with TRBJ2-1; no clear D gene. Germline assignment: CDR1 SGHAT and CDR2 FQNNGV. There are 13 residues in the CDR3. Here the CDR3 reads CASSFQTLVDQFF. For the CDR3, the DNA is TGTGCTAGCAGCTTCCAGACCCTCGTGGATCAGTTCTTC.

As for this clonotype: No conserved phenylalanine or tryptophan ends this CDR3, so it is likely a read error. Because the CDR3's place on the DNA is in doubt, the DNA is left out and the CDR3 is given as listed by TCRdb. V gene TRBV12-3 or TRBV12-4 combines with J gene TRBJ2-2; TRBD1 is taken as the D call from the table, unchecked against the DNA. The CDR3 extends over 15 residues, inclusive of both ends. This CDR3 reads CASSFSVTGTGELSI.

In the case of this clonotype: Lacking the conserved final phenylalanine or tryptophan, this CDR3 likely reflects a read error. This rearrangement joins TRBV4-1 to TRBJ2-7; D perhaps matches TRBD1 (5 bases). CDR1 is MGHRA and CDR2 is YSYEKL in the germline V gene. The V end lost 10 bases, the J end lost 3 bases, and 16 bases lay between the germline ends. CDR3 length: 13 residues. The CDR3 reads CATSFDRLYEQYY. CDR3 coding DNA: TGCGCCACCAGTTTCGACAGACTCTACGAGCAGTACTAT.

This clonotype has just a few counts. A single base separates this from a much larger clone, so it may be a read error. In this CDR3 the conserved last residue, phenylalanine or tryptophan, is missing, so a read error is likely. The rearrangement uses TRBV14 and TRBJ2-1; 8 positions match TRBD2. The CDR3 is 16 residues long. CDR1 is SGHDN and CDR2 is FVKESK in the germline V gene. V was clipped by 0 bases and J by 9 bases; unmatched bases: 10. In DNA, the CDR3 is TGTGCCAGCAGCCAAGATCCCGGGAGGGCCCTTATTGAGCAGTTCCTC. Translated: CASSQDPGRALIEQFL.

This clonotype was found once. A much larger clone sits a single nucleotide away, making a read error possible. The chain has TRBV20-1 and TRBJ1-1, with D unclear. Looked up from germline, CDR1 is DFQATT and CDR2 is SNEGSKA (reference sequence). The CDR3 sequence is 13 residues long. With 0 bases removed from V and 7 bases from J, the gap between germline ends came to 12 bases. The chain's CDR3 is CSARDTGKLEAFF. The CDR3 coding sequence is TGCAGTGCTAGAGACACGGGGAAACTTGAAGCTTTCTTT.

To note about this clonotype: A junction end diverges from the germline sequence, so it may reflect a read error. The CDR3: CTSSSDRDQPQHF. In nucleotides, the CDR3 is TGTACCAGCAGCAGCGACAGGGACCAGCCCCAGCATTTT. This chain uses TRBV7-8 with TRBJ1-5; TRBD1 matches 7 bases. This CDR3 is built from 13 residues. Germline V gives CDR1 SGHVS, CDR2 FQNEAQ.

J is TRBJ2-3 and V is TRBV7-3, with D maybe TRBD2 (5 bases). Germline CDR1 and CDR2: SGHTA and FQGTGA. The germline V and J ends were trimmed by 2 bases and 5 bases, with 14 bases remaining between them. This CDR3 is 15 amino acids long. This chain's CDR3 is CASSLRHGMLDTQYF. The CDR3 DNA is TGTGCCAGCAGCTTACGACACGGGATGTTAGATACGCAGTATTTT.

The chain has TRBV5-4 and TRBJ2-5; 7 nucleotides line up with TRBD1. CDR1 and CDR2 from the germline V gene are SGHNT and YYREEE (reference sequence). The CDR3 sequence is 15 residues long. The J segment lost 5 bases and the V segment lost 5 bases, leaving 12 bases of the junction unmatched. Here the CDR3 reads CASSRQGVGRETQYF. The CDR3 DNA reads TGTGCCAGCAGTCGACAGGGTGTAGGCCGTGAGACCCAGTACTTC.

The chain combines TRBV29-1 with TRBJ2-1, with D possibly matching TRBD2 (6 bases). The CDR3 totals 15 residues. In germline, CDR1 is SQVTM, CDR2 ANQGSEA. CDR3 loop: CCAERGQLWEDEQFF. CDR3 nucleotides: TGCTGCGCTGAGAGAGGGCAACTCTGGGAGGATGAGCAGTTCTTC.

This sequence joins TRBV4-2 and TRBJ2-5; 11 nucleotides align to TRBD2. Germline CDR1 LGHNA, CDR2 YNFKEQ. The CDR3 consists of 17 residues. V was clipped by 8 bases and J by 2 bases; unmatched bases: 13. CDR3 sequence (DNA): TGTGCCAGCTACCAAGGAAATAGCGGGAGGGGACAAGAGACCCAGTACTTC. This gives the protein CASYQGNSGRGQETQYF.

This sequence joins TRBV10-2 and TRBJ2-7; 8 nucleotides align to TRBD2. Trimming removed 10 bases from V and 1 base from J; junction bases left unmatched: 21. This CDR3 has 18 amino acids. The germline gives CDR1 WSHSY, CDR2 SAAADI. CDR3 sequence reads: CATTPGTSRKFSSYEQYV. The CDR3 DNA sequence: TGCGCCACGACCCCCGGGACTAGTCGTAAATTTAGTTCCTACGAGCAGTACGTC.

The CDR3 region has the DNA TGTGCCATCATTCTAGCGGGAATCACAGATACGCAGTATTTT. It specifies CAIILAGITDTQYF. The V call is TRBV24-1, the J call TRBJ2-3, with TRBD2 matching 9 bases. V shed 11 bases and J 2 bases; nucleotides not matched to a gene: 7. Per germline, CDR1 KGHDR and CDR2 SFDVKD. The CDR3 contains 14 residues.

As concerns this clonotype: The conserved final phenylalanine or tryptophan is absent from the CDR3, which likely points to a read error. No DNA is shown, since the ends of the CDR3 on it are uncertain; the CDR3 is the one TCRdb lists. The chain links TRBV29-1 to TRBJ1-1. The germline CDR1 and CDR2 sequences are SQVTM and ANQGSEA. The CDR3 spans 14 amino acids, including both terminal residues. CDR3 region: CSAEMDGMSTEALL.